These 24 T cell receptor beta chains originate from one sample sequenced in a study of T cell responses to AZD1222 COVID-19 vaccine. Assay used: immunoSEQ multiplex PCR; TCRdb lists only in-frame clones, some missing. The data show about 130,000 clones, 70% to 90% seen once. The sequencing used peripheral blood, collected on day 0 of AZD1222 vaccination. These TCRs come from an adult in good health.

J is TRBJ1-4 and V is TRBV19; 8 bases align to TRBD1. The CDR3 is made up of 14 amino acids. The J segment lost 7 bases and the V segment lost 4 bases, leaving 5 bases of the junction unmatched. Per the germline V gene, CDR1 is LNHDA and CDR2 is SQIVND (reference sequence). CDR3 DNA sequence: TGTGCCAGTAGTACCGGGACAGGACCTGAAAAACTGTTTTTT. Amino acids: CASSTGTGPEKLFF.

This chain links TRBV6-5 with TRBJ1-5; D unclear. CDR1 is MNHEY, CDR2 SVGAGI, per germline. The CDR3 runs to 12 residues. The V and J ends lost 6 bases and 4 bases respectively, with 7 bases between them. The CDR3 loop reads CASSPRNQPQHF. The DNA for the CDR3 is TGTGCCAGCAGCCCCCGAAATCAGCCCCAGCATTTT.

J is TRBJ2-2 and V is TRBV29-1, with 7 bases lining up with TRBD2. The CDR3 runs 14 residues. Losses at the gene ends were 3 bases for V and 1 base for J; bases not matched to a gene: 2. CDR1 and CDR2 from the germline V gene are SQVTM and ANQGSEA. The CDR3 loop reads CSVDGLVNTGELFF. The DNA of the CDR3 is TGCAGCGTTGACGGACTAGTGAACACCGGGGAGCTGTTTTTT.

This clone was counted only a few times. The chain carries TRBV14 and TRBJ1-1; D is ambiguous. V dropped 1 base and J dropped 5 bases, with 8 bases sitting between them. The CDR3 is 13 amino acids. The germline V gene encodes CDR1 SGHDN and CDR2 FVKESK. The CDR3 region is CASSQGGLTEAFF. DNA of the CDR3: TGTGCCAGCAGCCAAGGCGGGTTGACTGAAGCTTTCTTT.

The genes are TRBV30 and TRBJ1-5; D is perhaps TRBD1 (5 bases). The length of the CDR3 is 13 residues. Trimming left V 1 base short and J 2 bases short, with 6 bases between. Looked up from germline, CDR1 is GTSNPN and CDR2 is SVGIG (reference sequence). CDR3: CAWSGDRNQPQHF. The DNA of the CDR3 is TGTGCCTGGAGTGGGGACCGCAATCAGCCCCAGCATTTT.

This clone has only one observation. This chain joins TRBV19 and TRBJ1-2; 9 nucleotides match TRBD1. This CDR3 is 14 amino acids long. J was trimmed by 8 bases and V by 8 bases; bases with no gene match: 12. Germline values: CDR1 LNHDA, CDR2 SQIVND (reference sequence). CDR3 region: CASGNGQGRRGYTF. DNA of the CDR3: TGTGCCAGTGGAAATGGACAGGGGCGGCGGGGCTACACCTTC.

The chain uses TRBV2 and TRBJ1-5, with D maybe TRBD1 (5 bases). The CDR3 extends over 21 amino acids. Trimming stripped 4 bases from V and 0 bases from J, with 28 bases between. Germline V lookup: CDR1 SNHLY, CDR2 FYNNEI. The CDR3 reads CASSGPDPRDFSSYSNQPQHF. The CDR3 bases are TGTGCCAGCAGTGGTCCCGATCCCAGGGACTTTTCTTCTTATAGCAATCAGCCCCAGCATTTT.

V is TRBV2 and J is TRBJ2-1; tentative D call: TRBD2 (6 bases). This CDR3 contains 17 residues. Trimming stripped 5 bases from V and 5 bases from J, with 22 bases between. Germline loops: CDR1 SNHLY, CDR2 FYNNEI. The CDR3 loop reads CASSKQTRESGHNEQFF. The DNA of the CDR3 is TGTGCCAGCAGTAAGCAGACCCGAGAAAGCGGGCACAATGAGCAGTTCTTC.

The chain carries TRBV11-2 and TRBJ1-2; D is ambiguous. This CDR3 has 15 residues. CDR1 SGHAT and CDR2 FQNNGV come from the germline V gene. V shed 0 bases and J shed 11 bases, with 19 bases lying between them. The CDR3 region has the DNA TGTGCCAGCAGCTTAGACGGACGGAGCCTTGGGGTTTACACCTTC. Translated: CASSLDGRSLGVYTF.

The rearrangement joins TRBV20-1 to TRBJ1-5, with D tentatively TRBD1 (5 bases). The CDR3 contains 13 residues. Germline CDR1 is DFQATT and CDR2 is SNEGSKA (reference sequence). Trimming pared 3 bases from V and 9 bases from J, leaving 15 bases between. The CDR3 region has the DNA TGCAGTGCTAGTCGGGGCGACTTTTGGCCCCAGCATTTT. Protein product: CSASRGDFWPQHF.

J is TRBJ1-2 and V is TRBV24-1; TRBD1 matches 10 bases. J lost 7 bases, V lost 3 bases, and 7 bases had no gene match. The CDR3 spans 15 residues. The germline V gene encodes CDR1 KGHDR and CDR2 SFDVKD. This CDR3 reads CATSDPGQGLSGYTF. DNA for the CDR3: TGTGCCACCAGTGATCCGGGACAGGGGTTGAGTGGCTACACCTTC.

The genes are TRBV28 and TRBJ2-7, with 10 bases fitting TRBD2. V was pared by 6 bases and J by 6 bases, with 11 bases of the junction left unmatched. Looked up from germline, CDR1 is MDHEN and CDR2 is SYDVKM. The CDR3 is made up of 15 amino acids. The CDR3 sequence: CASRNRASGGVEQYF. CDR3 coding DNA: TGTGCCAGCAGGAATCGGGCTAGCGGGGGTGTCGAGCAGTACTTC. Filled out from reference TRBV28 and TRBJ2-7, the complete variable domain reads DVKVTQSSRYLVKRTGEKVFLECVQDMDHENMFWYRQDPGLGLRLIYFSYDVKMKEKGDIPEGYSVSREKKERFSLILESASTNQTSMYLCASRNRASGGVEQYFGPGTRLTVT.

The CDR3 bases are TGTGCCAGCAGCCCACAGTCCCCAAGGACTCAGTACTTC. Translation gives CASSPQSPRTQYF. This rearrangement joins TRBV12-3 or TRBV12-4 to TRBJ2-4; D gene ambiguous. The CDR3 consists of 13 residues. Between the trimmed V and J ends, which lost 6 bases and 12 bases, there was a span of 18 bases.

The chain links TRBV28 to TRBJ1-6; D unclear. This CDR3 contains 15 residues. V lost 6 bases to trimming and J lost 9 bases, with 18 bases between them. CDR1 MDHEN and CDR2 SYDVKM come from the germline V gene. CDR3 protein: CASSPPGGRGSPLHF. CDR3 DNA: TGTGCCAGCAGCCCCCCGGGCGGGCGGGGTTCACCCCTCCACTTT.

This chain links TRBV28 with TRBJ2-7; 8 nucleotides align to TRBD2. This CDR3 region has 13 residues. V trimming: 5 bases; J trimming: 1 base; junction bases outside the gene matches: 1. Germline CDR1 reads MDHEN; CDR2 reads SYDVKM. The DNA for the CDR3 is TGTGCCAGCAGTCCGGGGGGGTCCTACGAGCAGTACTTC. Residues: CASSPGGSYEQYF.

The chain uses TRBV28 and TRBJ1-1; D remains ambiguous. Per germline, CDR1 MDHEN and CDR2 SYDVKM. CDR3 length equals 13 residues. Trimming shortened V by 6 bases and J by 3 bases, and 11 bases separated the two germline ends. In nucleotides, the CDR3 is TGTGCCAGCAGCCCTATTTGGGACACTGAAGCTTTCTTT. It translates to CASSPIWDTEAFF.

This clone has only one observation. This chain connects TRBV2 to TRBJ1-5; tentative D call: TRBD1 (6 bases). V lost 7 bases, J lost 3 bases, and 19 bases lay in between. There are 16 residues in the CDR3. The germline CDR1 and CDR2 sequences are SNHLY and FYNNEI. As DNA, the CDR3 is TGTGCCAGCACTGACCCCCGTTGGACAGACAATCAGCCCCAGCATTTT. It is translated as CASTDPRWTDNQPQHF.

The chain recombines TRBV29-1 with TRBJ2-7, with 9 bases lining up with TRBD1. This CDR3 is 14 amino acids long. From germline, CDR1 is SQVTM and CDR2 ANQGSEA. Unmatched junction bases numbered 12, after V lost 7 bases and J lost 5 bases. The DNA of the CDR3 is TGCAGCGCTCAGAGGACAGGGGCTGGGGACGAGCAGTACTTC. Its translation is CSAQRTGAGDEQYF.

The rearrangement joins TRBV2 to TRBJ1-5; TRBD1 aligns across 12 bases. The CDR3 covers 15 residues. V shed 5 bases and J 6 bases; nucleotides not matched to a gene: 5. The germline CDR1 and CDR2 sequences are SNHLY and FYNNEI. Here the CDR3 DNA reads TGTGCCAGCAGTAAAAGGGACAGGGGGCTTCAGCCCCAGCATTTT. This gives the protein CASSKRDRGLQPQHF.

This chain uses TRBV23-1 with TRBJ2-5; D may be TRBD2 (5 bases). TRBV23-1 qualifies as an ORF whose function is uncertain. The CDR3 has 15 residues. V was cut by 0 bases and J by 3 bases, with 11 bases left in between. Here the CDR3 DNA reads TGCGCCAGCAGTCAATCAAGAACAGCGGAAGAGACCCAGTACTTC. Residues: CASSQSRTAEETQYF.

The chain is built from TRBV7-9 and TRBJ1-6; 7 bases agree with TRBD1. V was clipped by 5 bases and J by 9 bases; unmatched bases: 7. CDR1 and CDR2 (germline): SEHNR, FQNEAQ (reference sequence). The CDR3 totals 14 residues. The CDR3 DNA is TGTGCCAGCAGCCCAGGGGGGGAGTTTTCACCCCTCCACTTT. Translating gives CASSPGGEFSPLHF. The whole variable domain, filled in from reference TRBV7-9 and TRBJ1-6, reads DTGVSQNPRHKITKRGQNVTFRCDPISEHNRLYWYRQTLGQGPEFLTYFQNEAQLEKSRLLSDRFSAERPKGSFSTLEIQRTEQGDSAMYLCASSPGGEFSPLHFGNGTRLTVT.

This chain uses TRBV7-9 with TRBJ2-5; 11 bases are shared with TRBD2. V dropped 7 bases and J dropped 4; count of bases not matched to a gene: 5. The CDR3 consists of 14 residues. The V gene's germline CDR1 is SEHNR and CDR2 FQNEAQ (reference sequence). The CDR3 loop reads CASIASGGRETQYF. The CDR3 DNA reads TGTGCCAGCATCGCTAGCGGGGGGCGAGAGACCCAGTACTTC.

For this clone: Additional DNA sequences in this sample encode the identical CDR3. This chain links TRBV28 with TRBJ1-2; D call uncertain. This CDR3 is built from 10 residues. V was clipped by 6 bases and J by 5 bases, with 4 bases between them. Germline V gene sequence: CDR1 MDHEN, CDR2 SYDVKM. CDR3 nucleotide sequence: TGTGCCAGCAGCCGTTATGGCTACACCTTC. This sequence encodes CASSRYGYTF.

The chain recombines TRBV20-1 with TRBJ2-5; 7 nucleotides agree with TRBD2. The CDR3 covers 14 residues. Per the germline V gene, CDR1 is DFQATT and CDR2 is SNEGSKA (reference sequence). The ends lost 3 bases at V and 2 bases at J; junction bases unmatched: 6. CDR3 coding DNA: TGCAGTGCTAGTCCGACTAGCAGACAAGAGACCCAGTACTTC. This codes for CSASPTSRQETQYF.